This T cell receptor beta chain was captured in a study of tumor and adjacent non-tumor tissue in lung cancer (dated by TCRdb to the late 2010s). With respect to the entire study: The cohort included 12 adenocarcinoma, 2 squamous cell carcinoma and 1 small cell lung cancer patients. In total, sequencing yielded 125,075,908 productive TCRbeta reads, which works out to an average of approximately 4.1 million reads per sample. Among the approximately 15 patients, ages ranged from roughly 30 to 76 years, around ten were men and 5 were women, and disease was TNM stage I to III. For each patient, one tumor sample and one normal lung sample were taken, giving approximately 33 paired specimens that underwent TCRbeta CDR3 sequencing. Bulk TCRbeta repertoires were compared between lung tumor tissue and matched distant non-tumor lung tissue obtained from more than twelve lung cancer patients.

Broad study findings and their caveats: The top 100 clones accounted for a significantly larger cumulative portion of the repertoire in normal lung than in tumor tissue. The methods do not name the sequencing platform or mention unique molecular identifiers. The cohort had only about 16 patients, and the authors noted that larger samples and more detailed clinical data are needed. Peripheral blood was not sequenced, so blood TCRbeta repertoires were not examined in the lung cancer patients of the study. TCR diversity was significantly higher in younger patients, and greater tumor TCR diversity was associated with shorter overall survival and shorter disease-free survival. Tumor tissue showed significantly higher TCR diversity (inverse Simpson) than normal lung tissue, at 431.37 vs 166.20 (P = 0.0075, Mann-Whitney U test).

About this clonotype: Its antigen target is currently unknown. One junction end disagrees with the germline gene, perhaps due to a read error.

Libraries were made using multiplex PCR. The reads were generated on an Illumina HiSeq 2500. TCRbeta libraries were built by three rounds of nested PCR using primers (Table S4), following protocols modified from ARM-PCR. Before sequencing, PCR products in the 200-500 bp range were cut out of the gel and cleaned up using the QIAquick gel extraction kit. Per the original workflow: Trimmomatic was used to clean the reads, FLASH was used to merge the reads into complete CDR3 sequences, and MiTCR was used to assign the reads to V(D)J germline segments. Clonal diversity was computed as the inverse Simpson's index with VDJtools. In-frame sequences lacking a premature stop codon were counted as productive reads. TCRdb reprocessed the public reads (quality trimming at Q25 with fastp, clone calling with MiXCR) and kept in-frame beta chains. Here each entry gathers all rows of one CDR3 protein and keeps the most common genes and DNA. Clone size and V and J calls follow TCRdb, not the original study. This sample comprises around 50,000 distinct CDR3 sequences, 64% of them detected only once. The leading ten clones occupy 30% of the sample.

Bulk unsorted tissue served as the source for RNA extraction, and RNA quality was assessed using a NanoDrop ND-1000 and an Agilent 2100. Distant non-tumor tissue taken more than 3 cm from the tumor edge was used as the normal lung sample. Donors were newly diagnosed lung cancer patients admitted for thoracic surgery in China between August and November 2014, without prior chemotherapy. Patients with previous radiotherapy or chemotherapy, or with another concurrent cancer, were excluded from the study. Surgical tissue pieces of about 1-2.1 cm3 were preserved in RNAlater solution and were kept at -80 degrees C until use. The CDR3 holds 15 amino acids from the cysteine to the phenylalanine. Just the 45-base CDR3 DNA is kept, in frame starting at base 1. The germline V gene gives CDR1 as MGHRA and CDR2 as YSYEKL.

The sample was distant non-tumor lung tissue. The sequence links TRBV4-1 to TRBJ2-1, with 7 junctional bases fitting TRBD2. The sequence was collected from a woman aged 65 to 85 with non-small cell lung cancer. The CDR3 protein sequence reads: CASSQAAGDYNEQSF. The nucleotide sequence reads TGTGCCAGCAGCCAAGCGGCGGGGGACTACAATGAGCAGTCCTTC.